Listed below are T cell receptor beta chains from one sample, sequenced in a study of identical twins. TCRdb called the 5' RACE reads again in MiXCR, with one record for every CDR3 protein. Of about 190,000 distinct CDR3 sequences in the sample, about a sixth were seen once. The data also belong to a second study, concerning T cells expressing NK-cell markers.

The sample was CD8+ T cells sorted from blood. The receptors were gathered from a woman aged 18 to 35 in good health. Both conserved end residues are part of each CDR3. D genes are given only for firm matches. Only some rows state a clone size, as once, few, many or a class for expanded clones.

TRBV25-1	-	TRBJ1-2	-	TGTGCCATCGGGGGAATATATGGCTACACCTTC	CAIGGIYGYTF
TRBV7-9	TRBD2	TRBJ2-1	few	TGTGCCAGCAGCACCTGGACTAGCGGGAAATGGGATGAGCAGTTCTTC	CASSTWTSGKWDEQFF
TRBV20-1	-	TRBJ2-2	-	TGCAGTGCTAGTACCCTAAACACCGGGGAGCTGTTTTTT	CSASTLNTGELFF
TRBV5-6	-	TRBJ2-5	few	TGTGCCAGCAGCTTGGGGTCTGCGGAGACCCAGTACTTC	CASSLGSAETQYF
TRBV12-5	-	TRBJ1-1	few	TGTGCTAGTGGTTTGGGAAACACTGAAGCTTTCTTT	CASGLGNTEAFF
TRBV27	-	TRBJ1-1	-	TGTGCCAGCAGTTTAGGGGCCCCCGGAGACACTGAAGCTTTCTTT	CASSLGAPGDTEAFF
TRBV7-3	TRBD2	TRBJ2-5	once	TGTGCCAGCAGCTATAGCGGGGGGGCAGAGACCCAGTACTTC	CASSYSGGAETQYF
TRBV6-5	-	TRBJ2-3	many	TGTGCCAGCAGTTATACAGGAGAAAGGGCAGATACGCAGTATTTT	CASSYTGERADTQYF
TRBV7-9	-	TRBJ2-1	few	TGTGCCAGCAGCTTAGGGGAGGGGGCCAATGAGCAGTTCTTC	CASSLGEGANEQFF
TRBV9	TRBD2	TRBJ2-7	-	TGTGCCAGCAGCGTAAACATAGCGGGATCCTACGAGCAGTACTTC	CASSVNIAGSYEQYF
TRBV6-1	TRBD1	TRBJ1-2	-	TGTGCCACCCTGGGGTACGGACAGGCAATTAACTATGGCTACACCTTC	CATLGYGQAINYGYTF
TRBV9	-	TRBJ2-1	-	TGTGCCAGCAGCGGGGCACGGACGAACAATGAGCAGTTCTTC	CASSGARTNNEQFF
TRBV12-3/TRBV12-4	TRBD1	TRBJ2-3	many	TGTGCCAGCAGTCTAAGACAGGGGGGAGATACGCAGTATTTT	CASSLRQGGDTQYF
TRBV15	-	TRBJ1-1	few	TGTGCCACCAGCAGAAGTGACAGGTTGAACACTGAAGCTTTCTTT	CATSRSDRLNTEAFF
TRBV12-3/TRBV12-4	TRBD2	TRBJ2-2	-	TGTGCCAGCAGAGAAGGACTAGCGGGGGGGTACACCGGGGAGCTGTTTTTT	CASREGLAGGYTGELFF
TRBV29-1	TRBD1	TRBJ2-5	few	TGCAGCGTTGTTTGGACAGGGGCAGGAGAGACCCAGTACTTC	CSVVWTGAGETQYF
TRBV20-1	TRBD2	TRBJ2-1	-	TGCAGTGCTAGCGGGACTAGCGGGAGAGTCATGTCCTACAATGAGCAGTTCTTC	CSASGTSGRVMSYNEQFF
TRBV10-2	-	TRBJ2-5	-	TGCGCCAGCAGTGAGGAGAACAGGGAAAAGACCCAGTACTTC	CASSEENREKTQYF
TRBV20-1	TRBD1	TRBJ2-7	few	TGCAGTGCTAGACCACGGGACAGGGTATCCGAGCAGTACTTC	CSARPRDRVSEQYF
TRBV20-1	-	TRBJ2-7	-	TGCAGTGCTTGGGACTCCTACGAGCAGTACTTC	CSAWDSYEQYF
TRBV2	TRBD1	TRBJ2-7	-	TGTGCCAGCCTAGGACAGGGGCCTACTCCCTACGAGCAGTACTTC	CASLGQGPTPYEQYF
TRBV6-5	-	TRBJ1-2	few	TGTGCCAGCAGTTCTAGACACGGTGGCTACACCTTC	CASSSRHGGYTF
TRBV12-3/TRBV12-4	-	TRBJ2-3	few	TGTGCCAGCACCCGGCACGGGACAGATACGCAGTATTTT	CASTRHGTDTQYF
TRBV9	TRBD1	TRBJ2-6	few	TGTGCCAGCAGCGTATCGACAGGGTATTCCTCTGGGGCCAACGTCCTGACTTTC	CASSVSTGYSSGANVLTF
TRBV29-1	TRBD2	TRBJ2-1	many	TGCAGCGCCGGACTAGTCAATGAGCAGTTCTTC	CSAGLVNEQFF
TRBV3-1	-	TRBJ2-2	few	TGTGCCAGCAGCCCGAGAAAGGGGACAATCCCGAACACCGGGGAGCTGTTTTTT	CASSPRKGTIPNTGELFF
TRBV6-2/TRBV6-3	TRBD2	TRBJ2-1	few	TGTGCCAGCAGCCGATCTAGCGGACCTCCTGGGAATGAGCAGTTCTTC	CASSRSSGPPGNEQFF
TRBV4-1	-	TRBJ1-5	-	TGCGCCAGCAGCCAAGAGCCCGTCGGGGGCCAGCCCCAGCATTTT	CASSQEPVGGQPQHF
TRBV5-1	-	TRBJ2-7	-	TGCGCCAGCAGCTTGGCCTCGGGTCGGGAGAGCTCCTACGAGCAGTACTTC	CASSLASGRESSYEQYF